This is a list of T cell receptor beta chains from one sample in a study of beta chain features in type 1 diabetes. Method: immunoSEQ multiplex PCR; TCRdb's copy keeps in-frame clones and lacks some. The sample consists of roughly 160,000 clones, under 9.5% of them appearing once. The source material was central memory CD4+ T cells from blood. The receptors shown here come from a man between 18 and 35 years old with type 1 diabetes. CDR3s include the opening cysteine and the closing phenylalanine or tryptophan. The D gene is left open where the match is weak. For some rows the clone size is stated as once, few or many, or as a class when expanded; others skip it.

J gene | clone size | D gene | V gene | CDR3 length | CDR3 protein | CDR3 DNA
TRBJ1-4 | - | - | TRBV30 | 13 | CAWNRGFGEKLFF | TGTGCCTGGAATAGGGGATTCGGGGAAAAACTGTTTTTT
TRBJ2-1 | - | TRBD2 | TRBV9 | 14 | CASSVTSGGVEQFF | TGTGCCAGCAGCGTAACTAGCGGGGGAGTTGAGCAGTTCTTC
TRBJ2-3 | - | TRBD2 | TRBV18 | 17 | CASSPSGASGSTDTQYF | TGTGCCAGCTCACCTTCGGGCGCTAGCGGTAGCACAGATACGCAGTATTTT
TRBJ1-5 | many | - | TRBV2 | 14 | CASSVDMSNQPQHF | TGTGCCAGCAGTGTGGACATGTCCAATCAGCCCCAGCATTTT
TRBJ1-3 | many | - | TRBV30 | 13 | CAWGHDSGNTIYF | TGTGCCTGGGGACACGACTCTGGAAACACCATATATTTT
TRBJ2-7 | - | - | TRBV2 | 10 | CASSRYEQYF | TGTGCCAGCAGCCGCTACGAGCAGTACTTC
TRBJ2-7 | few | - | TRBV18 | 15 | CASSDGTKSPVEQYF | TGTGCCAGCTCAGATGGGACAAAGTCTCCCGTCGAGCAGTACTTC
TRBJ2-5 | - | - | TRBV7-9 | 13 | CASSLVAKETQYF | TGTGCCAGCAGCTTAGTTGCTAAAGAGACCCAGTACTTC
TRBJ2-3 | - | - | TRBV7-8 | 14 | CASSRPSVTDTQYF | TGTGCCAGCAGCCGCCCGTCGGTCACAGATACGCAGTATTTT
TRBJ2-3 | - | TRBD2 | TRBV11-2 | 17 | CASSPGTSGDYTDTQYF | TGTGCCAGCAGCCCCGGGACTAGCGGGGATTACACAGATACGCAGTATTTT
TRBJ2-3 | - | TRBD2 | TRBV5-1 | 15 | CASSPTTSGTDTQYF | TGCGCCAGCAGCCCGACTACTAGCGGGACAGATACGCAGTATTTT
TRBJ1-2 | few | - | TRBV5-6 | 14 | CASSLVSPTEGYTF | TGTGCCAGCAGCTTGGTTTCGCCAACTGAGGGCTACACCTTC
TRBJ1-1 | few | - | TRBV29-1 | 13 | CSVTDRDNTEAFF | TGCAGCGTTACGGACAGAGACAACACTGAAGCTTTCTTT
TRBJ2-3 | few | TRBD1 | TRBV29-1 | 14 | CSVVGQGAMDTQYF | TGCAGCGTTGTAGGCCAGGGGGCAATGGATACGCAGTATTTT
TRBJ2-3 | - | TRBD2 | TRBV11-2 | 16 | CASSPSLAGGSDTQYF | TGTGCCAGCAGCCCGTCACTAGCGGGGGGATCAGATACGCAGTATTTT
TRBJ2-7 | - | TRBD1 | TRBV28 | 16 | CASSFFGQGSTHEQYF | TGTGCCAGCAGTTTTTTCGGACAGGGAAGTACCCACGAGCAGTACTTC
TRBJ2-4 | few | TRBD2 | TRBV28 | 19 | CASSSLTSGGPLAKNIQYF | TGTGCCAGCAGTTCTCTGACTAGCGGGGGTCCCTTAGCCAAAAACATTCAGTACTTC
TRBJ2-2 | - | TRBD2 | TRBV27 | 16 | CASSFWSSGGPGELFF | TGTGCCAGCAGTTTCTGGAGTAGCGGGGGCCCCGGGGAGCTGTTTTTT
TRBJ2-2 | few | TRBD2 | TRBV19 | 15 | CASSTAGGITGELFF | TGTGCCAGTAGTACCGCGGGGGGTATCACCGGGGAGCTGTTTTTT
TRBJ2-7 | - | - | TRBV2 | 13 | CASRRDTGLDRSF | TGTGCCAGCCGCCGGGACACCGGCCTCGATCGCAGCTTC
TRBJ2-4 | many | TRBD1 | TRBV25-1 | 15 | CASSGGQAAGNIQYF | TGTGCCAGCAGTGGGGGACAGGCGGCGGGAAACATTCAGTACTTC
TRBJ2-7 | few | - | TRBV5-1 | 14 | CASSLELFAYEQYF | TGCGCCAGCAGCTTGGAACTATTCGCTTACGAGCAGTACTTC
TRBJ1-2 | - | TRBD1 | TRBV5-4 | 15 | CASSLRQGHSYGYTF | TGTGCCAGCAGCTTAAGACAGGGCCACTCCTATGGCTACACCTTC
TRBJ1-1 | - | - | TRBV19 | 13 | CASSTGYGTEAFF | TGTGCCAGTAGTACAGGGTATGGGACTGAAGCTTTCTTT
TRBJ1-3 | - | - | TRBV7-2 | 16 | CASSLAQGFSGNTIYF | TGTGCCAGCAGCTTAGCTCAGGGTTTCTCTGGAAACACCATATATTTT
TRBJ1-5 | few | - | TRBV7-9 | 16 | CASSSKRQYSNQPQHF | TGTGCCAGCAGCTCCAAACGACAGTATAGCAATCAGCCCCAGCATTTT
TRBJ2-1 | - | TRBD2 | TRBV30 | 14 | CAWGRSGGMREQFF | TGTGCCTGGGGGAGAAGCGGGGGTATGCGCGAGCAGTTCTTC
TRBJ2-1 | few | TRBD2 | TRBV7-8 | 18 | CASSPKWASGGRGNEQFF | TGTGCCAGCAGCCCCAAGTGGGCTAGCGGGGGCCGAGGCAATGAGCAGTTCTTC
TRBJ2-2 | - | - | TRBV4-3 | 16 | CASSQAGTLNTGELFF | TGCGCCAGCAGCCAAGCGGGAACGTTGAACACCGGGGAGCTGTTTTTT
TRBJ1-5 | - | TRBD1 | TRBV19 | 18 | CASTHRDRAGDRYQPQHF | TGTGCCAGTACCCACCGGGACAGAGCTGGCGATCGGTATCAGCCCCAGCATTTT
TRBJ2-4 | many | TRBD1 | TRBV2 | 15 | CASSELGTGGNIQYF | TGTGCCAGCAGTGAATTAGGGACAGGGGGCAACATTCAGTACTTC
TRBJ2-3 | few | - | TRBV29-1 | 15 | CSVDNRQMMADTQYF | TGCAGCGTTGACAATCGACAGATGATGGCAGATACGCAGTATTTT
TRBJ2-2 | - | - | TRBV5-4 | 18 | CASSPNTIGSANTGELFF | TGTGCCAGCAGCCCGAACACCATAGGTAGCGCGAACACCGGGGAGCTGTTTTTT
TRBJ1-5 | - | TRBD1 | TRBV6-1 | 14 | CASSSTGNEQPQHF | TGTGCCAGCAGTTCGACAGGGAACGAACAGCCCCAGCATTTT
TRBJ1-6 | - | - | TRBV30 | 11 | CAWGDNSPLHF | TGTGCCTGGGGAGATAATTCACCCCTCCACTTT
TRBJ1-6 | - | TRBD1 | TRBV5-1 | 15 | CASSLTGTVNSPLHF | TGCGCCAGCAGCTTGACCGGGACAGTCAATTCACCCCTCCACTTT
TRBJ2-1 | - | TRBD2 | TRBV7-2 | 16 | CASSLGWSSGSTEQFF | TGTGCCAGCAGCTTAGGGTGGTCTAGCGGGAGTACTGAGCAGTTCTTC
TRBJ1-2 | few | - | TRBV5-5 | 14 | CASNRIASNYGYTF | TGTGCCAGCAACAGGATCGCTTCTAACTATGGCTACACCTTC
TRBJ1-1 | few | - | TRBV18 | 13 | CASSHPGDTEAFF | TGTGCCAGCTCTCACCCCGGAGATACTGAAGCTTTCTTT
TRBJ2-5 | - | TRBD2 | TRBV5-1 | 14 | CASSLTSGQETQYF | TGCGCCAGCAGCTTAACTAGCGGACAAGAGACCCAGTACTTC
TRBJ2-7 | - | TRBD1 | TRBV7-2 | 16 | CASRRLATGPHYEQYF | TGTGCCAGCAGAAGATTAGCGACAGGGCCCCACTACGAGCAGTACTTC
TRBJ1-2 | - | TRBD1 | TRBV6-6 | 16 | CASRRGTTGGTDGYTF | TGTGCCAGCAGACGTGGGACTACAGGGGGGACGGATGGCTACACCTTC
TRBJ1-2 | - | TRBD1 | TRBV6-5 | 15 | CASSYSGTANYGYTF | TGTGCCAGCAGTTACTCTGGGACAGCTAACTATGGCTACACCTTC
TRBJ1-1 | - | TRBD1 | TRBV25-1 | 16 | CASSASRTGVNTEAFF | TGTGCCAGCAGTGCCTCTAGGACAGGGGTGAACACTGAAGCTTTCTTT
TRBJ2-3 | - | TRBD1 | TRBV5-4 | 13 | CASSLDRGATQYF | TGTGCCAGCAGCTTGGACAGGGGAGCTACGCAGTATTTT
TRBJ2-3 | few | TRBD1 | TRBV30 | 14 | CAWSVGGSTDTQYF | TGTGCCTGGAGTGTAGGGGGCAGCACAGATACGCAGTATTTT
TRBJ2-7 | few | TRBD2 | TRBV7-2 | 14 | CASSLEPGGREQYF | TGTGCCAGCAGCTTAGAGCCGGGAGGGCGCGAGCAGTACTTC
TRBJ2-3 | - | - | TRBV5-1 | 15 | CASSSYRAITDTQYF | TGCGCCAGCAGCTCGTACAGGGCTATCACAGATACGCAGTATTTT
TRBJ1-1 | few | - | TRBV18 | 15 | CASSPEQGIRTEAFF | TGTGCCAGCTCACCAGAACAGGGAATTCGCACTGAAGCTTTCTTT
TRBJ2-3 | - | TRBD2 | TRBV11-2 | 14 | CASRGGAGIDTQYF | TGTGCCAGCAGGGGGGGAGCGGGGATAGATACGCAGTATTTT
TRBJ2-1 | - | TRBD1 | TRBV27 | 15 | CASSLTGQTNNEQFF | TGTGCCAGCTCCTTGACGGGACAGACAAACAATGAGCAGTTCTTC
TRBJ1-2 | few | TRBD1 | TRBV5-1 | 14 | CASSLEGANYGYTF | TGCGCCAGCAGCTTGGAGGGGGCGAATTATGGCTACACCTTC
TRBJ1-1 | few | - | TRBV10-3 | 13 | CAITGDRNTEAFF | TGTGCCATCACCGGCGACAGGAACACTGAAGCTTTCTTT
TRBJ1-1 | few | - | TRBV30 | 13 | CAWTGNGNTEAFF | TGTGCCTGGACAGGGAATGGGAACACTGAAGCTTTCTTT